These 7 T cell receptor beta chains were sequenced from one sample in a study of Ad26.COV2.S vaccination and SARS-CoV-2 variants. The data were produced by immunoSEQ multiplex PCR, yet TCRdb's version contains in-frame clones alone and is incomplete. The sample consists of about 500,000 clones, 89% of them appearing once. Treatment here: approximately 18 received Ad26.COV2.S at low or high dose, single or two shots; roughly five received placebo; per-sample allocation not given. The samples date from day 63 after the first vaccine or placebo injection. This material consisted of peripheral blood, taken in a trial of Ad26.COV2.S vaccine versus placebo. These receptors were taken from a person between 18 and 59 years old who received the Ad26.COV2.S COVID-19 vaccine or a placebo.

This sequence joins TRBV24-1 and TRBJ1-2, with 7 bases aligning to TRBD1. Unmatched junction bases numbered 7, after V lost 3 bases and J lost 7 bases. CDR3 size: 14 residues. Germline assignment: CDR1 KGHDR and CDR2 SFDVKD. The chain's CDR3 is CATSDDRAGGGYTF. Here the CDR3 DNA reads TGTGCCACCAGTGATGACAGGGCAGGTGGTGGCTACACCTTC.

V and J are TRBV7-6 and TRBJ2-1; TRBD2 might be the D (7 bases). V lost 1 base and J lost 6, with 16 bases in between. This CDR3 spans 16 amino acids. CDR1 is SGHVS and CDR2 is FNYEAQ in the germline V gene. CDR3 sequence reads: CASSLGGGAYFNEQFF. Written as DNA, the CDR3 is TGTGCCAGCAGCTTAGGTGGGGGGGCTTATTTCAATGAGCAGTTCTTC.

V usage is TRBV12-3 or TRBV12-4 and J usage is TRBJ1-2; D is unresolved. CDR3 length: 12 residues. The germline V and J ends were trimmed by 4 bases and 7 bases, with 10 bases remaining between them. The CDR3 sequence is CASSWSLSGYTF. The CDR3 DNA reads TGTGCCAGCAGTTGGTCGTTAAGTGGCTACACCTTC.

This chain uses TRBV7-2 with TRBJ2-1, with D perhaps matching TRBD2 (5 bases). The CDR3 consists of 15 residues. The germline CDR1 and CDR2 sequences are SGHTA and FQGNSA. V lost 5 bases to trimming and J lost 5 bases, with 16 bases between them. The CDR3 loop is CASSPIAGPNNEQFF. In DNA form, the CDR3 reads TGTGCCAGCAGCCCTATCGCGGGTCCGAACAATGAGCAGTTCTTC.

The chain couples TRBV7-3 to TRBJ2-2; D gene uncertain. Germline V gene data show CDR1 as SGHTA and CDR2 as FQGTGA. CDR3 size: 11 residues. The V gene lost 5 bases and the J gene lost 7 bases, with 5 bases spanning the gap. The CDR3 DNA reads as TGTGCCAGCAGCGAGAGCGGGGAGCTGTTTTTT. Its protein is CASSESGELFF.

The chain uses TRBV4-3 and TRBJ2-2; 12 bases are a match to TRBD2. Germline CDR1 and CDR2: LGHNA and YSLEER. CDR3 length equals 17 residues. With V trimmed by 0 bases and J by 3 bases, 2 bases remained unmatched. Here the CDR3 DNA reads TGCGCCAGCAGCCAAGAATCTAGCGGGGGGGACACCGGGGAGCTGTTTTTT. Protein product: CASSQESSGGDTGELFF.

The J gene is TRBJ2-1, the V gene TRBV29-1, with 7 bases aligning to TRBD2. This CDR3 contains 14 residues. CDR1 is SQVTM and CDR2 is ANQGSEA in the germline V gene. V lost 1 base, J lost 12 bases, and 12 bases stayed unmatched. The CDR3 sequence: CSVEAARQPGGQFF. The CDR3 bases are TGCAGCGTTGAAGCCGCAAGACAGCCGGGGGGGCAGTTCTTC.